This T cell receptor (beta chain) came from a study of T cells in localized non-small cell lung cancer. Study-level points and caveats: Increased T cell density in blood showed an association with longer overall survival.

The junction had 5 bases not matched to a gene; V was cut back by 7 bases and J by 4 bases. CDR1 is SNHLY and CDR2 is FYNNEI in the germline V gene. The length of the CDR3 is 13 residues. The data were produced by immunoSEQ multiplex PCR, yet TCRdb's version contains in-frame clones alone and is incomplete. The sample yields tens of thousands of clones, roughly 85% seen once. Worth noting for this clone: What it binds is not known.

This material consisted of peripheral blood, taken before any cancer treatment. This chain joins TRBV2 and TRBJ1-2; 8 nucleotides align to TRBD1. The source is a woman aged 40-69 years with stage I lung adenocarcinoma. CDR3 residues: CASKRTGLYGYTF. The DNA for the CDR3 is TGTGCCAGCAAACGGACAGGGCTCTATGGCTACACCTTC.